These T cell receptor beta chains were read from a single sample in a study of OX40 agonist ivuxolimab in advanced cancers. The assay was immunoSEQ multiplex PCR, and TCRdb's table has in-frame clones only and misses some. The repertoire consists of about 43,000 clones, with 75% to 90% occurring once and the leading ten covering under 40%. The material sequenced was CD4+ or CD8+ T cells sorted from blood, taken in a trial of the OX40 agonist ivuxolimab. The receptors here all came from an adult with an advanced solid tumor such as melanoma, head and neck, liver or kidney cancer. Each CDR3 is given with its conserved first and last residue. The order of the fields is V gene, J gene, D gene, clone size, CDR3 DNA, CDR3 protein. A D gene is named only where the DNA matches it firmly. Some rows have no size entry. The others give once, few or many, or a class for an expanded clone.

V: TRBV6-4
J: TRBJ1-1
D: -
size: -
DNA: TGTGCCAGCAGTTATGTGAACACTGAAGCTTTCTTT
CDR3: CASSYVNTEAFF

V: TRBV6-1
J: TRBJ1-6
D: -
size: -
DNA: TGTGCCAGCAGTGAACGGAATAATTCACCCCTCCACTTT
CDR3: CASSERNNSPLHF

V: TRBV2
J: TRBJ2-3
D: -
size: -
DNA: TGTGCCAGCAGTGATTCGCTAGTCCTCGATACGCAGTATTTT
CDR3: CASSDSLVLDTQYF

V: TRBV19
J: TRBJ2-2
D: -
size: -
DNA: TGTGCCACCAGGGACGGATTCGGGCGGGATTCGAACACCGGGGAGCTGTTTTTT
CDR3: CATRDGFGRDSNTGELFF

V: TRBV5-6
J: TRBJ2-3
D: TRBD2
size: -
DNA: TGTGCCAGCAGCTTTTCTAGCGGGAGGAGTTGGGTCGCAGATACGCAGTATTTT
CDR3: CASSFSSGRSWVADTQYF

V: TRBV7-9
J: TRBJ2-3
D: -
size: -
DNA: TGTGCAACGGGGGCAGGAGGAACAGATACGCAGTATTTT
CDR3: CATGAGGTDTQYF

V: TRBV6-4
J: TRBJ1-3
D: TRBD1
size: -
DNA: TGTGCCAGCAGTTACGGAACCGGGACAGGGGTAGACACCATATATTTT
CDR3: CASSYGTGTGVDTIYF

V: TRBV5-1
J: TRBJ2-5
D: TRBD1
size: -
DNA: TGCGCCAGCAGCTTCGGACAGGGAGGCCAAGAGACCCAGTACTTC
CDR3: CASSFGQGGQETQYF

V: TRBV7-9
J: TRBJ2-1
D: TRBD2
size: -
DNA: TGTGCCAGCAGATCACTAGCGGGAGAGGTCAATGAGCAGTTCTTC
CDR3: CASRSLAGEVNEQFF

V: TRBV20-1
J: TRBJ1-2
D: -
size: -
DNA: TGCAGTGCTAGGATTGGTAATGGCTACACCTTC
CDR3: CSARIGNGYTF

V: TRBV6-1
J: TRBJ1-5
D: -
size: once
DNA: TGTGCCAGCAGTGTTCATCAGCCCCAGCATTTT
CDR3: CASSVHQPQHF

V: TRBV7-3
J: TRBJ2-7
D: -
size: -
DNA: TGTGCCAGCAGCCTGGGACCATCATACGAGCAGTACTTC
CDR3: CASSLGPSYEQYF

V: TRBV5-4
J: TRBJ1-2
D: -
size: -
DNA: TGTGCCAGCAGCTTGACGGCAGACTATGGCTACACCTTC
CDR3: CASSLTADYGYTF

V: TRBV7-2
J: TRBJ2-5
D: -
size: -
DNA: TGTGCCAGCAGCCAAGGCGGGATAGAGACCCAGTACTTC
CDR3: CASSQGGIETQYF

V: TRBV10-2
J: TRBJ2-7
D: TRBD1
size: -
DNA: TGCGCCAGCAAAGGTGGGACAGCCTTTACCTACGAGCAGTACTTC
CDR3: CASKGGTAFTYEQYF

V: TRBV2
J: TRBJ1-2
D: TRBD1
size: -
DNA: TGTGCCAGCAGGGAAACAGGGGGTCGGAATGGCTACACCTTC
CDR3: CASRETGGRNGYTF

V: TRBV4-1
J: TRBJ1-2
D: -
size: -
DNA: TGCGCCAGCAGCCAAGAAGGAAGGCAGAACTATGGCTACACCTTC
CDR3: CASSQEGRQNYGYTF

V: TRBV29-1
J: TRBJ1-6
D: TRBD1
size: -
DNA: TGCAGCGTGGGGACAGGGGTAGGTTCACCCCTCCACTTT
CDR3: CSVGTGVGSPLHF

V: TRBV9
J: TRBJ1-1
D: -
size: few
DNA: TGTGCCAGCAGCGTTGGGAGGGAGAGCACTGAAGCTTTCTTT
CDR3: CASSVGRESTEAFF

V: TRBV9
J: TRBJ1-2
D: -
size: -
DNA: TGTGCCAGCAGCGTAGGTCAGGTTACCTATGGCTACACCTTC
CDR3: CASSVGQVTYGYTF

V: TRBV7-6
J: TRBJ2-3
D: -
size: once
DNA: TGTGCCAGCAGCGGAGGGGGCGCCGATACGCAGTATTTT
CDR3: CASSGGGADTQYF

V: TRBV6-6
J: TRBJ1-2
D: -
size: few
DNA: TGTGCCAGCAGCGACCACTATGGCTACACCTTC
CDR3: CASSDHYGYTF

V: TRBV6-4
J: TRBJ1-1
D: -
size: -
DNA: TGTGCCAGCAGTTACAGCGGGGGGGTGGGTAACACTGAAGCTTTCTTT
CDR3: CASSYSGGVGNTEAFF

V: TRBV2
J: TRBJ2-5
D: -
size: -
DNA: TGTGCCAGCAATTTCCAGGGGCGAGAGACCCAGTACTTC
CDR3: CASNFQGRETQYF

V: TRBV10-1
J: TRBJ2-2
D: -
size: -
DNA: TGCGCCAGCAGTCGGGGGTCATGGACCGGGGAGCTGTTTTTT
CDR3: CASSRGSWTGELFF

V: TRBV19
J: TRBJ1-2
D: -
size: -
DNA: TGTGCCAGTAGTGAAGACGGAGAATTCTATGGCTACACCTTC
CDR3: CASSEDGEFYGYTF

V: TRBV2
J: TRBJ1-1
D: -
size: -
DNA: TGTGCCAGCAGACCTTTGGACAGAAACACTGAAGCTTTCTTT
CDR3: CASRPLDRNTEAFF

V: TRBV13
J: TRBJ2-7
D: TRBD1
size: -
DNA: TGTGCCAGCAGCTCGACAGGGATCGAACCCTACGAGCAGTACTTC
CDR3: CASSSTGIEPYEQYF

V: TRBV5-4
J: TRBJ2-7
D: TRBD2
size: -
DNA: TGTGCCAGCAGCCTTCGGACTAGCGGGCCCTACGAGCAGTACTTC
CDR3: CASSLRTSGPYEQYF

V: TRBV11-2
J: TRBJ2-1
D: TRBD2
size: -
DNA: TGTGCCAGCAGCTTAGGGACTAGCGGATACAATGAGCAGTTCTTC
CDR3: CASSLGTSGYNEQFF

V: TRBV6-6
J: TRBJ2-7
D: -
size: -
DNA: TGTGCCAGCAGTTACTATGCAGACTACGAGCAGTACTTC
CDR3: CASSYYADYEQYF

V: TRBV7-2
J: TRBJ2-5
D: TRBD2
size: -
DNA: TGTGCCAGCAGCTTAGGCGGGGGCCAAGAGACCCAGTACTTC
CDR3: CASSLGGGQETQYF

V: TRBV11-2
J: TRBJ1-2
D: -
size: -
DNA: TGTGCCAGCAGCTCCCGACAGGCTCGCACTGGTATCGGCTACACCTTC
CDR3: CASSSRQARTGIGYTF

V: TRBV5-1
J: TRBJ2-1
D: TRBD1
size: -
DNA: TGCGCCAGCAGCCCGACAGGGGTAGGTAATCGATATGAGCAGTTCTTC
CDR3: CASSPTGVGNRYEQFF

V: TRBV4-2
J: TRBJ2-2
D: -
size: once
DNA: TGTGCCAGCAGCCGGGGAGAGGCGAACACCGGGGAGCTGTTTTTT
CDR3: CASSRGEANTGELFF

V: TRBV28
J: TRBJ1-1
D: -
size: -
DNA: TGTGCCAGCAGTTTAGGTTACCGTATGGGACCTCCTGCTAGCTACATGAACACTGAAGCTTTCTTT
CDR3: CASSLGYRMGPPASYMNTEAFF

V: TRBV9
J: TRBJ1-4
D: -
size: -
DNA: TGTGCCAGCAGCGTATTGGGAGGGGCTACAACTAATGAAAAACTGTTTTTT
CDR3: CASSVLGGATTNEKLFF

V: TRBV13
J: TRBJ2-7
D: TRBD2
size: -
DNA: TGTGCCAGCAGTGAGACTAGCGGGGGCTCTTGGGAGCAGTACTTC
CDR3: CASSETSGGSWEQYF

V: TRBV16
J: TRBJ2-5
D: -
size: -
DNA: TGTGCCAGCAGCCCGACAGCAGGCCAAGAGACCCAGTACTTC
CDR3: CASSPTAGQETQYF

V: TRBV6-5
J: TRBJ2-7
D: -
size: -
DNA: TGTGCCAGCAGCCCGCGGGACTTCTCCTACGAGCAGTACTTC
CDR3: CASSPRDFSYEQYF

V: TRBV7-2
J: TRBJ1-6
D: -
size: -
DNA: TGTGCCAGCAGCTTAGTGATTGGCTCGAATTCACCCCTCCACTTT
CDR3: CASSLVIGSNSPLHF